The sequence of this T cell receptor (beta chain) was determined in a study of T cells in Graves' hyperthyroidism and ophthalmopathy. Among the patients, aged 18 to 65, hyperthyroidism was newly diagnosed and had lasted under 2 months. Clinicians diagnosed patients from clinical symptoms, serum thyroxine and TRAb, thyroid ultrasound and orbital computed tomography. Blood was sampled at initial diagnosis of hyperthyroidism, prior to onset of any ophthalmopathy symptoms. PBMCs stemmed from under 11 ml fresh peripheral blood. Amplification of TCR beta CDR3 regions was performed using RNA transcripts as template. The TCR CDR3 first-round RT-PCR relied on the HTBI primer set. TCRdb called the multiplex PCR reads again in MiXCR, with one record for every CDR3 protein. The profile covers around 700,000 distinct CDR3 sequences, with approximately 18% appearing a single time and approximately 16% taken by the ten largest.

This clonotype was seen a handful of times. The sequence came from a woman between 50 and 59 years old with Graves' hyperthyroidism that later progressed to Graves' ophthalmopathy. Specimen: blood.

The CDR3 loop is CASSKDRPTLSGNTIYF. CDR3 nucleotide sequence: TGTGCCAGCTCGAAGGACAGGCCTACTCTCTCTGGAAACACCATATATTTT. This rearrangement joins TRBV18 to TRBJ1-3; 7 nucleotides align to TRBD1. The junction had 11 bases not matched to a gene; V was cut back by 6 bases and J by 0 bases. The V gene's germline CDR1 is KGHSH and CDR2 LQKENI. The CDR3 spans 17 residues.